One sample yielded the 10 T cell receptor beta chains listed below, sequenced in a study of OX40 agonist ivuxolimab in advanced cancers. The repertoire was sequenced with immunoSEQ multiplex PCR; TCRdb's copy has only in-frame clones and lacks some. The sample contains 30,000 to 40,000 clones, about three quarters of which appear only once. Material: CD4+ or CD8+ T cells sorted from blood, obtained in a trial of the OX40 agonist ivuxolimab. The receptors were sampled from an adult with an advanced solid tumor such as melanoma, head and neck, liver or kidney cancer.

The chain recombines TRBV2 with TRBJ2-5, with D perhaps given as TRBD1 or TRBD2 (5 bases each). Germline CDR1 and CDR2: SNHLY and FYNNEI. Between the trimmed V and J ends, which lost 5 bases and 3 bases, there was a span of 13 bases. This CDR3 spans 14 amino acids. CDR3 residues: CASSLTGPKETQYF. The CDR3 region has the DNA TGTGCCAGCAGTCTAACGGGACCGAAAGAGACCCAGTACTTC.

The J gene is TRBJ2-7, the V gene TRBV12-5, with TRBD2 matching 8 bases. Germline V CDR1 and CDR2: LGHNT, FRNRAP. V trimming: 5 bases; J trimming: 1 base; junction bases outside the gene matches: 10. This CDR3 region has 16 residues. The DNA of the CDR3 is TGTGCTAGTGGTACCCGTAGGGGCGGGGGGTCCTACGAGCAGTACTTC. Translated, it gives CASGTRRGGGSYEQYF.

The J gene is TRBJ1-1, the V gene TRBV11-1; 8 bases match TRBD1. Trimming took 3 bases from V and 5 from J; bases not matched to a gene: 5. Germline V gene lookup returns CDR1 SGHAT and CDR2 FQDESV (reference sequence). This CDR3 is 14 amino acids long. The CDR3 coding sequence is TGTGCCAGCAGCTTTGGGGACAGGAGAACTGAAGCTTTCTTT. The encoded protein is CASSFGDRRTEAFF.

V is TRBV5-8 and J is TRBJ1-1; weak D call: TRBD1 (5 bases). The ends were cut back, 10 bases at V and 0 bases at J, with 13 bases in the middle. There are 13 residues in the CDR3. CDR1 SGHTS and CDR2 YDEGEE come from the germline V gene. This CDR3 is CAAGGGMNTEAFF. In nucleotides, the CDR3 is TGTGCCGCTGGTGGGGGGATGAACACTGAAGCTTTCTTT.

For the CDR3, the DNA is TGTGCCATCAGTGACTCGGACGGCTGGGGAGCTTTCTTT. Amino acid sequence: CAISDSDGWGAFF. The rearrangement uses TRBV10-3 and TRBJ1-1; no firm D call. CDR3 length: 13 residues. Trimming took 3 bases from V and 10 from J, leaving 15 bases between them. Per germline, CDR1 ENHRY and CDR2 SYGVKD.

The chain combines TRBV4-1 with TRBJ2-3; D remains ambiguous. V lost 3 bases and J 2 bases, leaving 12 bases between the germline ends. The CDR3 runs to 15 residues. CDR1 MGHRA and CDR2 YSYEKL come from the germline V gene. DNA for the CDR3: TGCGCCAGCAGCCAGTCCGGGTACTCCACAGATACGCAGTATTTT. Protein sequence: CASSQSGYSTDTQYF.

The chain employs TRBV9 and TRBJ2-7, with a weak D call TRBD2 (7 bases). The CDR3 is 15 amino acids. Germline V gene data show CDR1 as SGDLS and CDR2 as YYNGEE. V lost 0 bases and J lost 5, with 15 bases in between. The CDR3, as DNA: TGTGCCAGCAGCGTAGGAAGGGGGGGCAGCCACGAGCAGTACTTC. This translates into CASSVGRGGSHEQYF. Drawing the rest from reference TRBV9 and TRBJ2-7, the complete variable domain is DSGVTQTPKHLITATGQRVTLRCSPRSGDLSVYWYQQSLDQGLQFLIQYYNGEERAKGNILERFSAQQFPDLHSELNLSSLELGDSALYFCASSVGRGGSHEQYFGPGTRLTVT.

This clone has a single count. This rearrangement joins TRBV5-3 to TRBJ2-2; weak D call: TRBD1 (6 bases). TRBV5-3 is an open reading frame whose function is uncertain. The CDR3 covers 18 residues. The V and J ends lost 6 bases and 3 bases respectively, with 24 bases between them. The CDR3 nucleotides are TGTGCCAGAATCCACCCTCGGGGCAGGGGAAGGCACACCGGGGAGCTGTTTTTT. Protein sequence: CARIHPRGRGRHTGELFF.

The sample holds a few counts of this clone. The chain combines TRBV9 with TRBJ2-1; D is possibly TRBD1 (6 bases). CDR1 and CDR2 from the germline V gene are SGDLS and YYNGEE. Trimming cost V 5 bases and J 6 bases, with 12 bases left between them. The CDR3 runs to 13 residues. The chain's CDR3 is CASSQLGGNEQFF. CDR3 DNA: TGTGCCAGCAGTCAACTAGGGGGCAATGAGCAGTTCTTC.

This clone came up once. This sequence joins TRBV5-1 and TRBJ2-7, with unresolved D. Trimming stripped 1 base from V and 9 bases from J, with 11 bases between. Germline V gene lookup returns CDR1 SGHRS and CDR2 YFSETQ. The CDR3 has 12 residues. CDR3 in DNA: TGCGCCAGCAGCTTGAATTCGGGTGGGCAGTACTTC. Amino acids: CASSLNSGGQYF.